Following are 8 T cell receptor beta chains from one sample sequenced in a study of T cell repertoires in cytomegalovirus infection. One entry per CDR3 protein, called by TCRdb with MiXCR from the reads. The table lists tens of thousands of distinct CDR3 sequences, 4% of them singletons. Sequencing input: PBMCs. The receptors here all came from a human donor in good health (CMV status not recorded). Some clones in this sample may be carry-over from other donors' samples.

This clonotype was recorded many times. The chain uses TRBV6-2 or TRBV6-3 and TRBJ1-1; no definite D call. The V end was cut by 0 bases, the J end by 2 bases, with 13 bases between. The CDR3 spans 16 residues. Germline V gene lookup returns CDR1 MNHEY and CDR2 SVGEGT. The CDR3 nucleotides read TGTGCCAGCAGTTACTCCCCCCGGAGACTAAACACTGAAGCTTTCTTT. Its translation: CASSYSPRRLNTEAFF.

This clonotype has a count of ten or more. The chain links TRBV7-2 to TRBJ2-1; D is possibly TRBD1 (5 bases). CDR1 is SGHTA and CDR2 is FQGNSA in the germline V gene. This CDR3 region has 15 residues. V dropped 5 bases and J dropped 5 bases, with 16 bases sitting between them. This CDR3 is CASSERQSKNNEQFF. For the CDR3, the DNA is TGTGCCAGCAGCGAGAGACAGAGTAAGAACAATGAGCAGTTCTTC.

This clonotype was picked up many times. This chain uses TRBV7-2 with TRBJ1-5; TRBD1 agrees at 7 bases. The CDR3 covers 15 residues. Germline loops: CDR1 SGHTA, CDR2 FQGNSA. V gave up 5 bases and J gave up 2 bases; unmatched junction bases: 6. In nucleotides, the CDR3 is TGTGCCAGCAGCCCACAGGGGTCGCGCAATCAGCCCCAGCATTTT. It is translated as CASSPQGSRNQPQHF.

This clonotype was observed at least ten times. This chain links TRBV10-3 with TRBJ1-1; 7 nucleotides match TRBD1. This CDR3 has 14 amino acids. CDR1 ENHRY and CDR2 SYGVKD come from the germline V gene. V lost 3 bases and J lost 7; bases outside the gene matches: 8. The CDR3 bases are TGTGCCATCAGTGAACAGAGACAGGGAGGTGAAGCTTTCTTT. Encoded protein: CAISEQRQGGEAFF.

This clonotype was seen many times. The chain is built from TRBV6-2 or TRBV6-3 and TRBJ2-7; D tentatively fits TRBD1 or TRBD2 (5 bases each). From germline, CDR1 is MNHEY and CDR2 SVGEGT. The ends were cut back, 7 bases at V and 3 bases at J, with 10 bases in the middle. CDR3 length: 12 amino acids. The CDR3 nucleotides read TGTGCCAGCACCCAGGGAGTCTACGAGCAGTACTTC. Its translation is CASTQGVYEQYF.

This clonotype was counted many times. J is TRBJ2-3 and V is TRBV12-3 or TRBV12-4; 9 bases fit TRBD2. The CDR3 contains 16 residues. V trimming: 7 bases; J trimming: 0 bases; junction bases outside the gene matches: 8. CDR3 bases: TGTGCCAGCACCCCGGGACTAGCACGCAGCACAGATACGCAGTATTTT. Amino acid sequence: CASTPGLARSTDTQYF.

Many counts were recorded for this clonotype. V usage is TRBV19 and J usage is TRBJ2-3, with D perhaps TRBD2 (6 bases). Trimming took 5 bases from V and 7 from J, leaving 19 bases between them. Germline CDR1 and CDR2: LNHDA and SQIVND (reference sequence). This CDR3 spans 15 amino acids. The CDR3 sequence: CASSAGTRVGNTQYF. CDR3 bases: TGTGCCAGTAGTGCTGGGACTCGAGTGGGAAATACGCAGTATTTT. Full variable domain (outside the CDR3, taken from reference TRBV19 and TRBJ2-3): DGGITQSPKYLFRKEGQNVTLSCEQNLNHDAMYWYRQDPGQGLRLIYYSQIVNDFQKGDIAEGYSVSREKKESFPLTVTSAQKNPTAFYLCASSAGTRVGNTQYFGPGTRLTVL.

This clonotype was counted at least ten times. The genes are TRBV7-2 and TRBJ1-1; D is unclear. Germline CDR1 is SGHTA and CDR2 is FQGNSA. This CDR3 has 13 residues. The ends were cut back, 1 base at V and 3 bases at J, with 6 bases in the middle. The CDR3, as DNA: TGTGCCAGCAGCTTAGAGAGGGACACTGAAGCTTTCTTT. It specifies CASSLERDTEAFF.